This T cell receptor (beta chain) was retrieved from a study of shared T cell receptors in the human thymus. The repertoire was sequenced with immunoSEQ multiplex PCR; TCRdb's copy has only in-frame clones and lacks some. The top ten hold approximately 0.01% of the sample, which has about 660,000 clones, approximately 87% seen once. The CDR3 runs to 16 residues. Germline lookup yields CDR1 LGHNT and CDR2 FRNRAP. Between the trimmed V and J ends, which lost 1 base and 5 bases, there was a span of 17 bases. The same sample was also studied in work on human thymus T cells. Per that paper: Thymic resections from corrective heart surgery supplied the tissue.

The chain couples TRBV12-5 to TRBJ2-5; D may be TRBD2 (6 bases). The sequence came from a boy under two years old with a congenital heart defect. Specimen: thymocytes. CDR3 protein: CASGLGPLSRGETQYF. The CDR3 DNA reads TGTGCTAGTGGTTTGGGACCTCTAAGTCGGGGGGAGACCCAGTACTTC.